What follows describes a single T cell receptor (beta chain). The sample is drawn from a study of blood T cell repertoires in COVID-19. Turning to the study itself: Some COVID-19 samples were acute and others convalescent; all came from the United States, Italy and Spain.

Germline V gene lookup returns CDR1 SGHRS and CDR2 YFSETQ. V shed 7 bases and J 2 bases; nucleotides not matched to a gene: 3. This CDR3 is 14 amino acids long. Data came from immunoSEQ multiplex PCR; TCRdb stores just in-frame clones and leaves some out. The repertoire holds some 150,000 clones, with around nine tenths as singletons. Sequenced: peripheral blood. The source is a man aged 60 to 69 with active or convalescent COVID-19. The gene calls are TRBV5-1 and TRBJ2-3; 11 bases are shared with TRBD2. The CDR3 reads CASALAGDTDTQYF. CDR3 bases: TGCGCCAGCGCACTAGCGGGAGACACAGATACGCAGTATTTT.